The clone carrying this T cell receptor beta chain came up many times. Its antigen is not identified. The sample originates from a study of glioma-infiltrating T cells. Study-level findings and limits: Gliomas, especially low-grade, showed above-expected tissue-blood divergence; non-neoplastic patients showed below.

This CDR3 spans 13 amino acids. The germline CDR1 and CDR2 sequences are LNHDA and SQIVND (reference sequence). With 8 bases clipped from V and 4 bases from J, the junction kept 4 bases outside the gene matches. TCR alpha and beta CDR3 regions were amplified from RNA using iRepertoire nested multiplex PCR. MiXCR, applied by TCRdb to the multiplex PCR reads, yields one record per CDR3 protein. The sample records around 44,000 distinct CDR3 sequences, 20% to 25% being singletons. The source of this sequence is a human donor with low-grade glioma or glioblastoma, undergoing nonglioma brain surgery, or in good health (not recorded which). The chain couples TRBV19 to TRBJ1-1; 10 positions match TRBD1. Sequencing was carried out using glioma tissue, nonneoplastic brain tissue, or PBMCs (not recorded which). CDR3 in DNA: TGTGCCAGTGTGGGACAGGGGAGCACTGAAGCTTTCTTT. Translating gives CASVGQGSTEAFF.